Shown below are 6 T cell receptor beta chains from a single sample sequenced in a study of blood T cell repertoires in COVID-19. Here immunoSEQ multiplex PCR was the method, and the copy in TCRdb shows in-frame clones only, minus some. The sample contains about 150,000 clones, 85% to 90% of which appear only once. Input material: peripheral blood. The receptors shown here come from a woman aged 80 or over with COVID-19, enrolled during active disease.

V usage is TRBV11-2 and J usage is TRBJ2-3; D possibly corresponds to TRBD1 (6 bases). Germline V gene lookup returns CDR1 SGHAT and CDR2 FQNNGV. This CDR3 comprises 15 residues. V dropped 4 bases and J dropped 1 base, with 12 bases sitting between them. The CDR3 sequence is CASSSYRDGTDTQYF. The DNA for the CDR3 is TGTGCCAGCAGCTCCTACAGGGATGGCACAGATACGCAGTATTTT.

The chain employs TRBV7-2 and TRBJ2-1; D unresolved. Trimming took off 5 bases at V and 0 bases at J, with 11 bases between the two ends. The CDR3 is 15 amino acids. Germline CDR1 reads SGHTA; CDR2 reads FQGNSA. This chain's CDR3 is CASSPNYYSYNEQFF. In nucleotides, the CDR3 is TGTGCCAGCAGCCCCAACTACTACTCCTACAATGAGCAGTTCTTC.

This chain connects TRBV5-1 to TRBJ2-3; 11 bases fit TRBD2. The germline V gene has CDR1 SGHRS and CDR2 YFSETQ. The J segment lost 4 bases and the V segment lost 5 bases, leaving 9 bases of the junction unmatched. The CDR3 has 16 amino acids. CDR3 loop: CASSRLAGGTSDTQYF. In nucleotides, the CDR3 is TGCGCCAGCAGTAGGTTAGCGGGAGGGACCTCAGATACGCAGTATTTT. Using reference TRBV5-1 and TRBJ2-3 for the parts outside the CDR3, the full variable domain is KAGVTQTPRYLIKTRGQQVTLSCSPISGHRSVSWYQQTPGQGLQFLFEYFSETQRNKGNFPGRFSGRQFSNSRSEMNVSTLELGDSALYLCASSRLAGGTSDTQYFGPGTRLTVL.

This chain joins TRBV28 and TRBJ1-5; TRBD1 matches at 7 bases. This CDR3 has 14 residues. Germline CDR1 is MDHEN and CDR2 is SYDVKM. The V gene end was trimmed by 5 bases and the J gene end by 8 bases; junction bases not matched to a gene: 9. The CDR3 bases are TGTGCCAGCAGTGGAGACAGGGTTCGGGAGCCCCAGCATTTT. Protein product: CASSGDRVREPQHF.

This clone was seen only once. The chain has TRBV7-9 and TRBJ2-1, with D possibly matching TRBD2 (6 bases). The length of the CDR3 is 15 residues. V gave up 2 bases and J gave up 1 base, with 9 bases separating them. Germline CDR1 and CDR2: SEHNR and FQNEAQ (reference sequence). CDR3 sequence (DNA): TGTGCCAGCAGCTTAACCGCGGGGTCCTACAATGAGCAGTTCTTC. It specifies CASSLTAGSYNEQFF.

The V gene is TRBV24-1, the J gene TRBJ2-1; TRBD2 matches 9 bases. The CDR3 is 15 residues long. CDR1 is KGHDR, CDR2 SFDVKD, per germline. With V trimmed by 4 bases and J by 7 bases, 7 bases remained unmatched. In nucleotides, the CDR3 is TGTGCCACCAGTGACCCAGGACTAGCGTGGAATGAGCAGTTCTTC. This codes for CATSDPGLAWNEQFF.